This T cell receptor beta chain was recorded in a study of T cells in Graves' hyperthyroidism and ophthalmopathy (dated by TCRdb to about 2019). Some background on the complete study: Peripheral blood samples were taken at initial diagnosis, before any treatment was given. The study also compared thyroid tissue and blood T-cell repertoires from roughly six Graves' hyperthyroidism patients. According to the paper, TCR Vbeta CDR3 sequencing was carried out on about 140 peripheral blood samples, which came from over 40 ophthalmopathy, 75 to 80 hyperthyroidism and roughly 17 progressor patients. An independent validation cohort of under 20 hyperthyroidism patients and approximately 15 patients who later progressed to ophthalmopathy tested prospective prediction of ophthalmopathy. The 75 to 100 discovery patients were randomly split 7:3 into training and test sets. To identify distinguishing TCR V-J signatures, a discovery cohort of 100 or so patients was used, comprising 40 to 45 with Graves' ophthalmopathy and around 60 with stable Graves' hyperthyroidism. After blood sampling, hyperthyroidism patients were treated with methimazole at a starting dose of 30 mg daily, and ophthalmopathy patients were treated with high-dose intravenous methylprednisolone. Broader findings and caveats from the paper: Most expanded thyroid clonotypes (frequency above 0.001) were also detected in blood, a finding suggesting that blood repertoires may reflect thyroid immune responses. Sample size was not statistically predetermined, and investigators were not blinded to group allocation. Ophthalmopathy was separated from stable hyperthyroidism by a 13 V-J signature model, with over 85% sensitivity and about 81% specificity obtained in cross-validation and 80%/75% obtained in testing. In validation, the model predicted progression to ophthalmopathy with just under 71% sensitivity and approximately 72% specificity, a median of about 6 months before onset.

In the ophthalmopathy patients, disease was moderately to severely active, with a Clinical Activity Score of 3 or more, a NOSPECS grade of 4 or more, and a duration of less than 3 months. Patients with uncontrolled infections, other autoimmune diseases, pregnancy or lactation were excluded. Clinical symptoms, serum thyroxine and TRAb, thyroid ultrasound, and orbital computed tomography formed the basis for the diagnoses. Ficoll-Paque density gradient centrifugation was used to isolate PBMCs from approximately 11 ml of fresh peripheral blood. Total RNA was extracted with Trizol reagent, and quality was checked on an Agilent 2100 Bioanalyzer. This clonotype came up a few times. Its antigen remains undetermined. No clone much larger than this one lies a single base away; base qualities are absent. The TCR beta CDR3 regions were amplified from the RNA transcripts. A first-round RT-PCR of the TCR CDR3 used the HTBI primer set with the Qiagen OneStep RT-PCR kit. Libraries were constructed in a second round of multiplex PCR, after which size selection and purification were carried out. The libraries were sequenced on an Illumina HiSeq2000 using paired-end 100 bp reads. Regarding the original processing steps: SOAPnuke was used to process the raw data, throwing out any read that contained adapters or uncalled bases, had a mean Phred below 15, or lacked an exact constant-primer or identifier match. High-quality paired reads were merged with COPE v1.2.5, and unique nucleotide sequences were defined as clonotypes. Clonotypes were aligned to IMGT TRBV, TRBD and TRBJ reference segments using MiTCR v1.1. Analysis was restricted to V-J combinations with a frequency above 0.0001, which covered 99.2% of repertoires. The TCS score was defined as F50 (clonal expansion) divided by E x V (chaos), with BLOSUM62-based TCRdist calculated between CDR3 peptides within each V-J. Welch's t-statistics and random forest reduced roughly 500 V-J features to 13, which were used in a naive Bayes classifier (R e1071). The public reads were reanalyzed by TCRdb: fastp trimming at Q25, MiXCR alignment, in-frame beta chains only. Each CDR3 protein appears once, grouped with its most common genes and DNA. The V and J calls and clone size come from TCRdb's table, not from the authors' own analysis. Here the sample has 250,000 to 350,000 distinct CDR3 sequences; approximately 23% occur a single time. Clones ranked in the top ten supply 64% of the sample.

A distance of 27 bases separates the germline ends of V and J, which lose 6 bases and 15 bases respectively. Per the germline V gene, KGHSH is the CDR1 and LQKENI is the CDR2. The CDR3 runs 15 amino acids, cysteine and phenylalanine included. Only the CDR3 DNA stays, 45 bases, in frame from base 1. The TCR originated in a man aged 25-45 years with Graves' ophthalmopathy. The V gene is TRBV18 and the J gene is TRBJ2-1, with the D segment identity uncertain. Sequencing input: blood. The sequenced DNA: TGTGCCAGCTCCCTACAGCCTGTCCCGACGGATGCCCCGTTCTTC. Translated, this is CASSLQPVPTDAPFF.